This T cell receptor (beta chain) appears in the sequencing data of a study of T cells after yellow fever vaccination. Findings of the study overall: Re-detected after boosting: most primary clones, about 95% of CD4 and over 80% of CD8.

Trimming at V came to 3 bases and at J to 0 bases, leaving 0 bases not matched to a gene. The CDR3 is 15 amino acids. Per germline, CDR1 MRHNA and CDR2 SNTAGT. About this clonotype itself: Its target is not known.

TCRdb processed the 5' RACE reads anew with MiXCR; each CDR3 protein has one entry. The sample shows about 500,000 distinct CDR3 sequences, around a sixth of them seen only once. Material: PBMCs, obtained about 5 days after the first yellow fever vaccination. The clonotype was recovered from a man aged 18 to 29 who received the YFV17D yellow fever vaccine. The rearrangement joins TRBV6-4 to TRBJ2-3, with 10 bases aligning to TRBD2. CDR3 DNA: TGTGCCAGCAGTGAAGCGGGGGGGAGCACAGATACGCAGTATTTT. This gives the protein CASSEAGGSTDTQYF.